The 22 T cell receptor beta chains in this list originate from one sample, sequenced in a study of blood T cell repertoires in COVID-19. Profiling relied on immunoSEQ multiplex PCR, and the TCRdb table lists in-frame clones only, not all of them. The sample carries approximately 90,000 clones, roughly four fifths recorded once. Sequencing was performed on peripheral blood. Receptors were obtained from a woman aged 80 or over with acute or convalescent COVID-19.

The CDR3 spells CASSSQASTDTQYF. In nucleotides, the CDR3 is TGTGCCAGCAGCTCCCAGGCCAGCACAGATACGCAGTATTTT. The chain links TRBV28 to TRBJ2-3; D not resolved. Germline loops: CDR1 MDHEN, CDR2 SYDVKM. CDR3 length: 14 amino acids. Trimming removed 6 bases from V and 0 bases from J, with 10 bases in between. Full variable domain (missing parts from reference TRBV28 and TRBJ2-3): DVKVTQSSRYLVKRTGEKVFLECVQDMDHENMFWYRQDPGLGLRLIYFSYDVKMKEKGDIPEGYSVSREKKERFSLILESASTNQTSMYLCASSSQASTDTQYFGPGTRLTVL.

V is TRBV5-1 and J is TRBJ2-7; TRBD1 aligns across 7 bases. Germline-derived CDR1 and CDR2 are SGHRS and YFSETQ. The V gene end was trimmed by 5 bases and the J gene end by 2 bases; junction bases not matched to a gene: 4. CDR3 length: 13 residues. The CDR3 coding sequence is TGCGCCAGCAGTCCCGACAGGGCCTACGAGCAGTACTTC. As protein: CASSPDRAYEQYF. Based on the CDR3 plus reference TRBV5-1 and TRBJ2-7, the full variable domain is KAGVTQTPRYLIKTRGQQVTLSCSPISGHRSVSWYQQTPGQGLQFLFEYFSETQRNKGNFPGRFSGRQFSNSRSEMNVSTLELGDSALYLCASSPDRAYEQYFGPGTRLTVT.

For the CDR3, the DNA is TGTGCCACCAGAAACACCCCACTAGCGGGGGGGAAGGAGACCCAGTACTTC. Amino acid sequence: CATRNTPLAGGKETQYF. V usage is TRBV15 and J usage is TRBJ2-5, with 13 bases lining up with TRBD2. CDR1 and CDR2 (germline): LNHNV, YYDKDF (reference sequence). The CDR3 is 17 residues long. Trimming cost V 6 bases and J 5 bases; bases outside gene matches: 12.

CDR3 protein: CASSYYGTGMAFF. The CDR3 bases are TGTGCCAGCAGCTATTACGGGACAGGGATGGCTTTCTTT. The gene calls are TRBV12-3 or TRBV12-4 and TRBJ1-1; TRBD1 matches 9 bases. The CDR3 totals 13 residues. The junction had 10 bases not matched to a gene; V was cut back by 6 bases and J by 11 bases.

The V call is TRBV28, the J call TRBJ2-2; 7 bases are shared with TRBD1. V was pared by 3 bases and J by 0 bases, with 7 bases of the junction left unmatched. CDR3 length equals 17 residues. The germline CDR1 and CDR2 sequences are MDHEN and SYDVKM. The CDR3 sequence is CASSFGDRLSNTGELFF. CDR3 in DNA: TGTGCCAGCAGTTTCGGGGACAGACTATCGAACACCGGGGAGCTGTTTTTT.

This sequence joins TRBV28 and TRBJ2-1; 8 bases are a match to TRBD2. Germline CDR1 MDHEN, CDR2 SYDVKM. V lost 5 bases to trimming and J lost 3 bases; unmatched junction nucleotides: 6. This CDR3 has 15 amino acids. The CDR3 DNA reads TGTGCCAGCAGTCCAAGCGGGAGAATCTACAATGAGCAGTTCTTC. As protein: CASSPSGRIYNEQFF.

The V call is TRBV5-1, the J call TRBJ2-1; tentatively, D is TRBD1 (5 bases). The germline CDR1 and CDR2 sequences are SGHRS and YFSETQ. This CDR3 spans 14 amino acids. Trimming shortened V by 0 bases and J by 15 bases, and 19 bases separated the two germline ends. The CDR3 is CASSLDQGSPLLFF. The CDR3 DNA reads TGCGCCAGCAGCTTGGATCAGGGTAGCCCCTTGTTGTTCTTC.

This clone was detected only once. The chain combines TRBV6-5 with TRBJ1-3; 9 bases line up with TRBD1. The CDR3 loop spans 16 amino acids. V shed 4 bases and J 0 bases; nucleotides not matched to a gene: 4. Germline CDR1 MNHEY, CDR2 SVGAGI. The CDR3 region is CASSSGGQGSGNTIYF. CDR3 DNA: TGTGCCAGCAGTTCCGGGGGACAGGGCTCTGGAAACACCATATATTTT.

The J gene is TRBJ2-3, the V gene TRBV4-2; 7 bases agree with TRBD2. After removal of 0 bases from V and 4 bases from J, the junction contained 10 bases not matched to a gene. The CDR3 is made up of 17 amino acids. From germline, CDR1 is LGHNA and CDR2 YNFKEQ. CDR3 DNA sequence: TGTGCCAGCAGCCAAGATCGCGGGAGAACAAGTTCAGATACGCAGTATTTT. This codes for CASSQDRGRTSSDTQYF.

The chain couples TRBV29-1 to TRBJ1-2, with a possible D match to TRBD1 (5 bases). V gave up 5 bases and J gave up 8 bases, with 12 bases separating them. Germline V CDR1 and CDR2: SQVTM, ANQGSEA. The CDR3 is 11 residues long. The CDR3 spells CSVWQGGGYTF. The CDR3 DNA is TGCAGCGTTTGGCAGGGAGGAGGCTACACCTTC.

The chain uses TRBV3-1 (or the pseudogene TRBV3-2) and TRBJ2-7, with 8 bases aligning to TRBD2. CDR3 length: 14 residues. CDR1 is LGHDT, CDR2 YNNKEL, per germline (reference sequence). Unmatched junction bases numbered 9, after V lost 4 bases and J lost 7 bases. CDR3 bases: TGTGCCAGCAGCCCACACGGCGGGGGGCCTGAGCAGTACTTC. This sequence encodes CASSPHGGGPEQYF.

The rearrangement uses TRBV18 and TRBJ1-1, with TRBD1 matching over 7 bases. CDR3 length equals 14 residues. V dropped 5 bases and J dropped 3; count of bases not matched to a gene: 6. Germline lookup yields CDR1 KGHSH and CDR2 LQKENI. CDR3: CASSVTGKDTEAFF. DNA for the CDR3: TGTGCCAGCTCAGTGACAGGGAAGGACACTGAAGCTTTCTTT.

V usage is TRBV6-5 and J usage is TRBJ1-4; D perhaps matches TRBD1 (5 bases). In germline, CDR1 is MNHEY, CDR2 SVGAGI. V was shortened by 6 bases and J by 6 bases, with 14 bases between the two germline ends. The CDR3 totals 14 residues. CDR3: CASSPPGGDEKLFF. DNA for the CDR3: TGTGCCAGCAGCCCCCCGGGGGGAGATGAAAAACTGTTTTTT.

The J gene is TRBJ1-2, the V gene TRBV10-3; D not resolved. This CDR3 is built from 13 residues. Germline values: CDR1 ENHRY, CDR2 SYGVKD. V lost 5 bases and J 8 bases, leaving 15 bases between the germline ends. The CDR3 spells CAISPRGLNGYTF. DNA of the CDR3: TGTGCCATCAGTCCCCGAGGCCTTAACGGCTACACCTTC.

The gene calls are TRBV10-1 and TRBJ1-1; weak D call: TRBD1 (6 bases). V lost 6 bases and J lost 5, with 13 bases in between. The CDR3 extends over 13 amino acids. Germline CDR1 and CDR2: WNHNN and SYGVQD (reference sequence). CDR3: CASRALQGTEAFF. The CDR3 nucleotides are TGCGCCAGCAGAGCTCTTCAGGGGACTGAAGCTTTCTTT.

V and J are TRBV5-5 and TRBJ2-7; TRBD2 matches 11 bases. V lost 5 bases and J lost 4; bases outside the gene matches: 11. CDR3 length: 16 amino acids. Germline V gene data show CDR1 as SGHKS and CDR2 as YYEKEE (reference sequence). The CDR3 is CASRWDIGTSGYEQYF. The DNA of the CDR3 is TGTGCCAGCAGATGGGATATCGGGACTAGCGGTTACGAGCAGTACTTC.

The chain employs TRBV3-1 (or the pseudogene TRBV3-2) and TRBJ2-3; no reliable D call. V was shortened by 4 bases and J by 1 base, with 6 bases between the two germline ends. Germline CDR1 and CDR2: LGHDT and YNNKEL (reference sequence). The CDR3 is made up of 13 amino acids. In nucleotides, the CDR3 is TGTGCCAGCAGCCCCCCGGGCACAGATACGCAGTATTTT. This encodes CASSPPGTDTQYF.

The chain couples TRBV11-2 to TRBJ1-4; TRBD1 is a possible D gene (5 bases). The CDR3 sequence is 13 residues long. Per germline, CDR1 SGHAT and CDR2 FQNNGV. V lost 5 bases and J 8 bases, leaving 12 bases between the germline ends. The CDR3 loop reads CASSRADTEKLFF. CDR3 nucleotide sequence: TGTGCCAGCAGCCGGGCGGACACCGAAAAACTGTTTTTT.

The V and J genes are TRBV6-1 and TRBJ1-2; D unclear. The germline V and J ends were trimmed by 2 bases and 4 bases, with 17 bases remaining between them. CDR3 length equals 16 residues. Germline V lookup: CDR1 MNHNS, CDR2 SASEGT. This CDR3 reads CASSEIEGSPAYGYTF. The CDR3 DNA reads TGTGCCAGCAGTGAAATAGAGGGCTCCCCCGCCTATGGCTACACCTTC.

V usage is TRBV12-3 or TRBV12-4 and J usage is TRBJ2-7; D is possibly TRBD2 (5 bases). This CDR3 has 13 residues. Trimming stripped 3 bases from V and 5 bases from J, with 11 bases between. CDR3 DNA sequence: TGTGCCAGCAGTTTGGCTAGCCCCAACGAGCAGTACTTC. This sequence encodes CASSLASPNEQYF.

This clone was found a few times. V usage is TRBV6-6 and J usage is TRBJ1-2; tentative D call: TRBD1 (6 bases). Germline assignment: CDR1 MNHNY and CDR2 SVGAGI (reference sequence). Trimming shortened V by 5 bases and J by 2 bases, and 12 bases separated the two germline ends. The CDR3 has 14 residues. CDR3 protein: CASSRSTGNYGYTF. DNA of the CDR3: TGTGCCAGCAGTCGATCGACAGGCAACTATGGCTACACCTTC.

This clone has a single count. The rearrangement links TRBV19 to TRBJ2-2, with 11 bases matching TRBD2. The V segment lost 1 base and the J segment 2 bases; nucleotides outside the gene matches: 3. Germline CDR1 is LNHDA and CDR2 is SQIVND (reference sequence). The CDR3 is 17 residues long. CDR3 protein: CASSIASGGPNTGELFF. DNA for the CDR3: TGTGCCAGTAGTATAGCTAGCGGGGGGCCTAACACCGGGGAGCTGTTTTTT.